These 13 T cell receptor beta chains were all obtained from the same sample, sequenced in a study of T-cell memory formation after mild COVID-19. Using its own MiXCR run on the 5' RACE reads, TCRdb lists one record per CDR3 protein. The sample lists some 350,000 distinct CDR3 sequences; 15% were seen once. The source material was PBMCs or a T cell subset sorted from them (not recorded which). Source of these receptors: a man aged 18 to 29 who had mild COVID-19 (a few samples of this study predate the infection). Cell type and time point are not known.

This clonotype was counted between two and nine times. The gene calls are TRBV5-1 and TRBJ1-1; possibly TRBD1 for D (6 bases). The CDR3 extends over 13 amino acids. Trimming cost V 4 bases and J 4 bases, with 11 bases left between them. Germline V gene sequence: CDR1 SGHRS, CDR2 YFSETQ. The CDR3 DNA is TGCGCCAGCAGCAGGGGGGAGGGCACTGAAGCTTTCTTT. Translation: CASSRGEGTEAFF.

This chain links TRBV2 with TRBJ1-2; D is ambiguous. The CDR3 loop spans 12 amino acids. V was cut by 3 bases and J by 8 bases, with 10 bases left in between. Germline loops: CDR1 SNHLY, CDR2 FYNNEI. The CDR3: CASSDGAGGYTF. In DNA, the CDR3 is TGTGCCAGCAGTGATGGCGCAGGCGGCTACACCTTC.

The chain has TRBV30 and TRBJ1-5, with D hard to call. The V and J ends lost 5 bases and 3 bases respectively, with 11 bases between them. This CDR3 has 13 residues. Germline values: CDR1 GTSNPN, CDR2 SVGIG (reference sequence). The CDR3 loop reads CAWGGSANQPQHF. For the CDR3, the DNA is TGTGCCTGGGGAGGGAGTGCCAATCAGCCCCAGCATTTT.

This clonotype was counted between two and nine times. V and J are TRBV6-1 and TRBJ1-6; D is unclear. Trimming shortened V by 7 bases and J by 7 bases, and 11 bases separated the two germline ends. CDR1 and CDR2 from the germline V gene are MNHNS and SASEGT. The CDR3 covers 13 residues. CDR3 DNA: TGTGCCAGCAATTACCAGAGAAATTCACCCCTCCACTTT. Translating gives CASNYQRNSPLHF.

The chain has TRBV30 and TRBJ1-5, with D perhaps matching TRBD1 (6 bases). Germline V lookup: CDR1 GTSNPN, CDR2 SVGIG (reference sequence). This CDR3 is built from 13 residues. The V end lost 5 bases, the J end lost 4 bases, and 12 bases lay between the germline ends. CDR3 in DNA: TGTGCCTGGGAGCCTGGGACAAATCAGCCCCAGCATTTT. Protein sequence: CAWEPGTNQPQHF.

This clonotype was detected a few times. The chain joins TRBV10-3 to TRBJ2-3; maybe TRBD2 (6 bases). Trimming removed 4 bases from V and 4 bases from J, with 12 bases in between. The CDR3 spans 14 residues. From germline, CDR1 is ENHRY and CDR2 SYGVKD. This CDR3 is CAISASDSADTQYF. The CDR3 region has the DNA TGTGCCATCAGTGCTAGCGACTCCGCAGATACGCAGTATTTT.

This clonotype was detected only a few times. The J gene is TRBJ2-3, the V gene TRBV12-3 or TRBV12-4; either TRBD1 or TRBD2 may fit D (5 bases each). CDR3 size: 14 residues. The V end lost 6 bases, the J end lost 6 bases, and 16 bases lay between the germline ends. CDR3 sequence (DNA): TGTGCCAGCAGCCCGGGACGGGTTGGGGATACGCAGTATTTT. This encodes CASSPGRVGDTQYF.

This sequence joins TRBV20-1 and TRBJ1-5; no clear D gene. The V gene's germline CDR1 is DFQATT and CDR2 SNEGSKA (reference sequence). The CDR3 is 13 residues long. The V gene lost 6 bases and the J gene lost 0 bases, with 9 bases spanning the gap. The CDR3 region has the DNA TGCAGTGCGGAGAGACCTAGCAATCAGCCCCAGCATTTT. It is translated as CSAERPSNQPQHF.

The CDR3 coding sequence is TGTGCCAGCAGCGTTAGGGGTAGGCAGCCCCAGCATTTT. This codes for CASSVRGRQPQHF. The chain links TRBV9 to TRBJ1-5; D may be TRBD1 (5 bases). Trimming took 2 bases from V and 7 from J, leaving 10 bases between them. The germline CDR1 and CDR2 sequences are SGDLS and YYNGEE. This CDR3 region has 13 residues.

This chain links TRBV7-2 with TRBJ2-5, with D tentatively TRBD1 (6 bases). CDR1 and CDR2 (germline): SGHTA, FQGNSA. Trimming shortened V by 1 base and J by 4 bases, and 10 bases separated the two germline ends. The CDR3 loop spans 14 amino acids. The CDR3 loop reads CASSLDPGVETQYF. CDR3 sequence (DNA): TGTGCCAGCAGCTTAGACCCAGGGGTAGAGACCCAGTACTTC.

In this sample, this clonotype turned up a few times. The V and J genes are TRBV4-1 and TRBJ2-2; perhaps TRBD1 as D (5 bases). The germline gives CDR1 MGHRA, CDR2 YSYEKL. V was shortened by 1 base and J by 4 bases, with 13 bases between the two germline ends. There are 16 residues in the CDR3. The CDR3 DNA sequence: TGCGCCAGCAGCCAAGTTTTCGGACACTTCACCGGGGAGCTGTTTTTT. Protein sequence: CASSQVFGHFTGELFF.

This clonotype occurred many times. The chain is built from TRBV7-6 and TRBJ1-4; perhaps TRBD1 as D (6 bases). The germline gives CDR1 SGHVS, CDR2 FNYEAQ. V was trimmed by 2 bases and J by 3 bases, leaving 16 bases between them. CDR3 size: 17 residues. Here the CDR3 reads CASSLYSGQNPNEKLFF. CDR3 DNA sequence: TGTGCCAGCAGCTTATACTCAGGACAGAACCCTAATGAAAAACTGTTTTTT.

In the case of this clonotype: This may stem from a read error, because a much larger clone lies one nucleotide away. The chain is built from TRBV3-1 and TRBJ1-6; D unclear. Germline V CDR1 and CDR2: LGHDT, YNNKEL (reference sequence). The V gene lost 0 bases and the J gene lost 7 bases, with 4 bases spanning the gap. The CDR3 consists of 13 residues. CDR3 DNA sequence: TGTGCCAGCAGCCAAGATCTGAATTCACCCCTCCACTTT. This gives the protein CASSQDLNSPLHF. The complete variable domain, with remaining parts taken from reference TRBV3-1 and TRBJ1-6, reads DTAVSQTPKYLVTQMGNDKSIKCEQNLGHDTMYWYKQDSKKFLKIMFSYNNKELIINETVPNRFSPKSPDKAHLNLHINSLELGDSAVYFCASSQDLNSPLHFGNGTRLTVT.